This TCR beta chain was retrieved from a study of cytomegalovirus exposure and HLA in healthy donors. It was with 60 Vbeta and 13 Jbeta primers that the PCR ran. The assay was immunoSEQ multiplex PCR, and TCRdb's table has in-frame clones only and misses some. This sample's clone table lists some 140,000 clones. Donors in the study were healthy people who gave bone marrow. Worth noting for this clone: Its antigen is unknown.

General study points: A later analysis linked a missense DCLRE1C variant to TCR beta V- and J-gene trimming. A later analysis showed that HLA-associated TCR beta chains had undergone more clonal expansion than equally common others.

This receptor was obtained from a woman aged 55-75 years in good health and CMV-seronegative. Sequencing was carried out using PBMCs.

CDR3 region: CASSIQGGSQPQHF. DNA of the CDR3: TGTGCCAGTAGTATTCAGGGAGGGTCTCAGCCCCAGCATTTT. This sequence joins TRBV19 and TRBJ1-5; a weak D match, TRBD1 (5 bases). CDR1 is LNHDA, CDR2 SQIVND, per germline (reference sequence). V lost 3 bases, J lost 6 bases, and 12 bases lay in between. The CDR3 consists of 14 residues. Complete variable domain (other parts from reference TRBV19 and TRBJ1-5): DGGITQSPKYLFRKEGQNVTLSCEQNLNHDAMYWYRQDPGQGLRLIYYSQIVNDFQKGDIAEGYSVSREKKESFPLTVTSAQKNPTAFYLCASSIQGGSQPQHFGDGTRLSIL.